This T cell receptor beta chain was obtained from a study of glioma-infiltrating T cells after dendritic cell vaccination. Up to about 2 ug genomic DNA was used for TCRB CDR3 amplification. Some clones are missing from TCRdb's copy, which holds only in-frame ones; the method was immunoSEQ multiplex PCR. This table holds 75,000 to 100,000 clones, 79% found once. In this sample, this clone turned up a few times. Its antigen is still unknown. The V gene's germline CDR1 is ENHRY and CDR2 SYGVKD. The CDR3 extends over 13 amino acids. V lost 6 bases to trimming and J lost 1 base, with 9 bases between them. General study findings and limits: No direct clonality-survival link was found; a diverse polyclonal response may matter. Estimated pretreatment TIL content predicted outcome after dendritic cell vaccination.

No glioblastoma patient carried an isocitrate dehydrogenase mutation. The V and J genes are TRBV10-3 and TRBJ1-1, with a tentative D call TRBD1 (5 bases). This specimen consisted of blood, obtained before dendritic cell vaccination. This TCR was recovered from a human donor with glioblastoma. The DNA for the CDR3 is TGTGCCATCAGATGGGGGGAGAACACTGAAGCTTTCTTT. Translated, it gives CAIRWGENTEAFF.